This TCR beta chain stems from a study of T cells in Graves' hyperthyroidism and ophthalmopathy (dated by TCRdb to about 2019). The study in broad terms: Peripheral blood was collected at initial diagnosis, before any treatment. To identify TCR V-J signatures that set the groups apart, the researchers used a discovery cohort of 100 or so patients, made up of roughly 40 with Graves' ophthalmopathy and some 60 with stable Graves' hyperthyroidism. The paper reports TCR Vbeta CDR3 sequencing of over 130 peripheral blood samples: some 41 ophthalmopathy, roughly 74 hyperthyroidism and 17 progressor patients. Following sampling, methimazole starting at 30 mg daily was given to hyperthyroidism patients, and high-dose intravenous methylprednisolone was given to ophthalmopathy patients. Prospective prediction of ophthalmopathy was tested in an independent validation cohort consisting of fewer than 20 hyperthyroidism patients and around 16 patients who later progressed to ophthalmopathy. The approximately 97 discovery patients were randomly divided into training and test sets at a 7:3 ratio. Thyroid tissue and blood T-cell repertoires from roughly six Graves' hyperthyroidism patients were also compared in the study. The paper's findings and limits, for the study overall: During validation, the model predicted progression to ophthalmopathy a median of approximately 7 months ahead of onset, with 60% to 71% sensitivity and 72% to 80% specificity. Sample size was not statistically predetermined, and investigators were not blinded to group allocation. A 13 V-J signature model separated ophthalmopathy from stable hyperthyroidism, with around 90% sensitivity and roughly 81% specificity in cross-validation and 80%/75% in testing. Most expanded thyroid clonotypes (frequency above 0.001) were also detected in blood, a finding suggesting that blood repertoires may reflect thyroid immune responses.

The TCR beta CDR3 regions were amplified from RNA transcripts. The TCR CDR3 was subjected to a first round of RT-PCR using the HTBI primer set and the Qiagen OneStep RT-PCR kit. A second multiplex PCR round built the libraries, followed by size selection and purification. Libraries were sequenced paired-end with 100 bp reads on an Illumina HiSeq2000. The original pipeline was this. SOAPnuke was used to process the raw data, throwing out any read that contained adapters or uncalled bases, had a mean Phred below 15, or lacked an exact constant-primer or identifier match. High-quality paired reads were merged using COPE v1.2.5, and each unique nucleotide sequence was defined as a clonotype. Clonotypes were aligned to IMGT TRBV, TRBD and TRBJ reference segments using MiTCR v1.1. Analysis was restricted to V-J combinations with a frequency above 0.0001, which covered 99.2% of repertoires. The TCS score was defined as F50 (clonal expansion) divided by E x V (chaos), with BLOSUM62-based TCRdist calculated between CDR3 peptides within each V-J. Welch's t-statistics and random forest reduced roughly 540 V-J features to 13, which were used in a naive Bayes classifier (R e1071). Thyroid-blood repertoire similarity was quantified with the Morisita-Horn index. TCRdb took the public reads, trimmed them with fastp at Q25, ran MiXCR for clone calling and kept in-frame beta chains. A single entry per CDR3 protein holds the most common genes and DNA from its merged rows. The V and J calls were determined by TCRdb, not by the authors. Across this sample there are about 840,000 distinct CDR3 sequences, with about 38% seen only once. The ten biggest clones cover roughly 8.3% of the sample.

From V the trimming removes 8 bases and from J it removes 9 bases, while the gene matches leave 6 bases of the junction unaccounted for. The CDR3 covers 12 residues, taking in both the cysteine and the phenylalanine. The only DNA kept is the CDR3, 36 bases in frame from the first base. CDR1 SGHTA and CDR2 FQGNSA are derived from the germline V gene. Stable Graves' hyperthyroidism was defined as the absence of progression to ophthalmopathy over 18 months of follow-up. Hyperthyroidism patients were newly diagnosed, with disease duration under 2 months, and aged 18 to 65 years. Exclusion was applied to patients with uncontrolled infections, other autoimmune diseases, pregnancy or lactation. Diagnoses were established on the basis of clinical symptoms, serum thyroxine and TRAb, thyroid ultrasound, and orbital computed tomography. PBMCs were isolated from 7.5 to 10 ml of fresh peripheral blood by Ficoll-Paque density gradient centrifugation. Trizol reagent was used to extract total RNA, and RNA quality was then checked on an Agilent 2100 Bioanalyzer.

There are a few counts of this clonotype. Its antigen is unknown. The input lacks base qualities; no much larger clone sits a single base away. The material sequenced was blood. The chain is assembled from TRBV7-2 and TRBJ2-2, with 7 bases matching TRBD2. This receptor was obtained from a man aged 18 to 29 with Graves' hyperthyroidism. The nucleotide sequence is TGTGCCAGCGGGAGGGCCACGTGGGAGCTGTTTTTT. It translates to CASGRATWELFF.